The text below deals with one T cell receptor beta chain. What it recognizes is unknown. The V gene end was trimmed by 7 bases and the J gene end by 5 bases; junction bases not matched to a gene: 7. The CDR3 runs to 12 residues. CDR1 is SQVTM and CDR2 is ANQGSEA in the germline V gene. This sample was taken from a study of cytomegalovirus exposure and HLA in healthy donors. General study findings and limits: Many donors carried some public TCRs, although rarity characterized most TCR sequences. Immune exposure was documented only through CMV serostatus. The study flagged roughly 150 TCR beta chains as cytomegalovirus-associated.

Every donor was a healthy person donating bone marrow. Primers included in the PCR were 60 Vbeta and 13 Jbeta primers. TCRdb's table, derived via immunoSEQ multiplex PCR, lists solely in-frame clones and lacks some. The sample lists about 80,000 clones; almost 80% were seen once. This sequence originates from a woman aged 40 to 49 in good health and CMV-seropositive. The chain uses TRBV29-1 and TRBJ2-5; TRBD1 matches 7 bases. Sequencing used PBMCs. The CDR3 spells CSAIQGIETQYF. As DNA, the CDR3 is TGCAGCGCAATACAGGGGATTGAGACCCAGTACTTC.